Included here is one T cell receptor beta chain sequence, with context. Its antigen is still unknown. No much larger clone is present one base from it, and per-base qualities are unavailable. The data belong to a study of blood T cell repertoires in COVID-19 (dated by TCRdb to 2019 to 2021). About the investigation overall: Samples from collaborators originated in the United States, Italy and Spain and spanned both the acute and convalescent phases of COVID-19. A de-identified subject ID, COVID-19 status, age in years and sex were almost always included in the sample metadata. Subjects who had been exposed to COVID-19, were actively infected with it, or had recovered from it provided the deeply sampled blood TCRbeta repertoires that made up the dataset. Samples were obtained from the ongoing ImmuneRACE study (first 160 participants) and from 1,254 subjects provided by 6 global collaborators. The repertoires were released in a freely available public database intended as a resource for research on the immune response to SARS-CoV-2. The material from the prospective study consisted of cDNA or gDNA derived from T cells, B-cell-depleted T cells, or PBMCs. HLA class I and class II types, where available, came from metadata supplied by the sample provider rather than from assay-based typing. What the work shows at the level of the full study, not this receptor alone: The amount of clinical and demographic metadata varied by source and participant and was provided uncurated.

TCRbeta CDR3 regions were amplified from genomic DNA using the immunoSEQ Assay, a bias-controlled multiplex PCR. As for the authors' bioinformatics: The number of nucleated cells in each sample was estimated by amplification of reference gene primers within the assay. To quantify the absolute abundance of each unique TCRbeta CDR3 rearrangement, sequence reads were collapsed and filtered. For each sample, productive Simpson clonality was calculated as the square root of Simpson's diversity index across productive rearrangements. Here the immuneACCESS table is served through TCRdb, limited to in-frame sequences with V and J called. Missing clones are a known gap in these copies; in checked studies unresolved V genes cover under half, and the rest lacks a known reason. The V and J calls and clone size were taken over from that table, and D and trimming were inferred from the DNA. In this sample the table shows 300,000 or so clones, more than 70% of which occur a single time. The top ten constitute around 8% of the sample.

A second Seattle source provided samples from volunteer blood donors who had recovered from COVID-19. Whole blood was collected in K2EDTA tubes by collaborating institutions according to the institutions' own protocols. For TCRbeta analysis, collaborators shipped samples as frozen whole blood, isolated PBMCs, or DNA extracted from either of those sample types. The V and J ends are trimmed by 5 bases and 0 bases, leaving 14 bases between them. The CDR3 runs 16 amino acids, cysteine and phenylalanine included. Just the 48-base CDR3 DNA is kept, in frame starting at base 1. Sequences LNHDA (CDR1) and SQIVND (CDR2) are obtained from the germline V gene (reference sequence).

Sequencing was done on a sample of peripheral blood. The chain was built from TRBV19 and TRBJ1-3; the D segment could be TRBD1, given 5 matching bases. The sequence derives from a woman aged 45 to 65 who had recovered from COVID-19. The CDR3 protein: CASSVGPGRSGNTIYF. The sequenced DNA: TGTGCCAGTAGTGTGGGGCCAGGGCGCTCTGGAAACACCATATATTTT.